This is a list of T cell receptor beta chains from one sample in a study of T cell responses to AZD1222 COVID-19 vaccine. Profiled with immunoSEQ multiplex PCR; TCRdb holds only in-frame clones, not every one. In the table there are over 95,000 clones, around nine tenths of which are singletons. The sample was peripheral blood, taken on day 0 of AZD1222 vaccination. These receptors originate from an adult in good health. The CDR3 runs from the conserved cysteine through the conserved F or W. A D gene is named only where the DNA matches it firmly. Only part of the rows carry a size: once, few, many, or a class if the clone is expanded.

CDR3 DNA,CDR3 protein,J gene,D gene,clone size,V gene
TGTGCCAGCTCCCCCCTGAGAGTCCTGAACACTGAAGCTTTCTTT,CASSPLRVLNTEAFF,TRBJ1-1,.,once,TRBV18
TGTGCCAGCAGCTTCGCGAACACCGGGGAGCTGTTTTTT,CASSFANTGELFF,TRBJ2-2,.,.,TRBV7-3
TGCGCCAGCAGCCAAGCGGTGGACAGGCGGTGGAACACTGAAGCTTTCTTT,CASSQAVDRRWNTEAFF,TRBJ1-1,TRBD1,.,TRBV4-3
TGTGCCAGCAGCCGAGTCTCTGGGGCCAACGTCCTGACTTTC,CASSRVSGANVLTF,TRBJ2-6,.,.,TRBV27
TGTGCCAGCAGCCACGGGCCCAATGGAGGTATGAACACTGAAGCTTTCTTT,CASSHGPNGGMNTEAFF,TRBJ1-1,.,.,TRBV4-2
TGTGCCACCAGTGTTGGGTCTAATCCCGAGCAGTTCTTC,CATSVGSNPEQFF,TRBJ2-1,.,.,TRBV24-1
TGTGCCAGCAGCGTAACAGGCACCGCTGGAAACATTCAGTACTTC,CASSVTGTAGNIQYF,TRBJ2-4,.,.,TRBV9
TGTGCCAGCAGGACACAGGGATATGGCTACACCTTC,CASRTQGYGYTF,TRBJ1-2,.,once,TRBV5-6
TGTGCCAGTAGTACACCGGGCCGGACCTACGAGCAGTACTTC,CASSTPGRTYEQYF,TRBJ2-7,.,.,TRBV19
TGCAGCGGGCAGGGGGCTGGTGGCTACACCTTC,CSGQGAGGYTF,TRBJ1-2,TRBD1,.,TRBV29-1
TGTGCCATCAGCGGCGGACAGGGGAACACTGAAGCTTTCTTT,CAISGGQGNTEAFF,TRBJ1-1,TRBD1,.,TRBV10-3
TGTGCCAGCAGCTTAATAAGCGGGGGGCCTTCTCAGCCCCAGCATTTT,CASSLISGGPSQPQHF,TRBJ1-5,.,.,TRBV7-2
TGTGCCACCAGTGGAGGGTTGGGCGGCTACACCTTC,CATSGGLGGYTF,TRBJ1-2,.,.,TRBV24-1
TGTGCCAGCAGCTCCGGGGGAGGACACAATGAGCAGTTCTTC,CASSSGGGHNEQFF,TRBJ2-1,.,.,TRBV5-5
TGTGCCAGTAGGAGGACAGGGGGAGATGAAAAACTGTTTTTT,CASRRTGGDEKLFF,TRBJ1-4,TRBD1,.,TRBV19
TGTGCCACCGCGACTAGCGGGGGTTACAATACGCAGTATTTT,CATATSGGYNTQYF,TRBJ2-3,TRBD2,.,TRBV19
TGTGCCAGCAGCCCAGCTTCGGGGCTCGACAATCAGCCCCAGCATTTT,CASSPASGLDNQPQHF,TRBJ1-5,.,.,TRBV4-2
TGTGCCAGCAGCTTGTCCTCGCAAGGCGGGAACACTGAAGCTTTCTTT,CASSLSSQGGNTEAFF,TRBJ1-1,.,.,TRBV5-1